This T cell receptor (beta chain) derives from a study of PD-1 blockade in classical Hodgkin lymphoma. Study-level information: The nivolumab dose that patients received was 3 mg/kg, given intravenously every 2 weeks. Notes on the study in general: For complete responders, baseline diversity was comparable to that of newly diagnosed patients. At baseline, newly diagnosed patients reportedly showed less TCR diversity than healthy donors.

All the patients suffered relapse after autologous stem cell transplantation, and brentuximab vedotin exposure differed. Trimming shortened V by 2 bases and J by 1 base, and 15 bases separated the two germline ends. Per germline, CDR1 SGDLS and CDR2 YYNGEE. The CDR3 consists of 16 residues. Libraries were prepared by immunoSEQ multiplex PCR; TCRdb keeps only in-frame clonotypes and omits some of them. The data contain 65,000 to 95,000 clones, approximately 91% of them singletons. On this clone itself: What it recognizes is unknown.

The source material was peripheral blood mononuclear cells (PBMCs), sampled at baseline. The TCR sequence derives from a human donor with classical Hodgkin lymphoma. This chain joins TRBV9 and TRBJ1-1; D perhaps matches TRBD1 (6 bases). CDR3 sequence: CASSVSPQGGNTEAFF. The CDR3 nucleotides read TGTGCCAGCAGCGTCTCCCCCCAAGGGGGGAACACTGAAGCTTTCTTT.